The T cell receptor (beta chain) under discussion was sequenced for a study of blood T cell repertoires in COVID-19. The CDR3 has 14 residues. Trimming left V 6 bases short and J 3 bases short, with 13 bases between. Germline assignment: CDR1 MNHEY and CDR2 SVGEGT. TCRdb keeps only in-frame clones here, not all; method: immunoSEQ multiplex PCR. The table has a few hundred thousand clones, around nine tenths seen once; the top ten hold roughly 14%. The source of this sequence is a woman aged 45-65 years with acute COVID-19. What was sequenced was PBMCs or T cells enriched from blood (not recorded which). V usage is TRBV6-2 or TRBV6-3 and J usage is TRBJ2-3; perhaps TRBD1 as D (5 bases). The CDR3 spells CASSPWGMTDTQYF. The CDR3 bases are TGTGCCAGCAGCCCTTGGGGCATGACAGATACGCAGTATTTT.